This T cell receptor beta chain appears in the sequencing data of a study of regulatory T cells in long-lasting Graves disease. This clonotype occurred a few times. Indicated time point: newly diagnosed GD, antithyroid drugs for less than 3 months. The TCR library was made from RNA extracted from PBMCs. Patients were from an endocrinology department in Xi'an, China. The CDR3 loop spans 14 amino acids. Germline lookup yields CDR1 MNHNS and CDR2 SASEGT. V was clipped by 10 bases and J by 5 bases; unmatched bases: 7. HTBI primers from iRepertoire and Arm-PCR of CDR3 regions yielded the TCR beta libraries. Original methodology: Analysis of the samples identified 50 to 65 TRBV and around 15 TRBJ segments. TCRdb called the multiplex PCR reads again in MiXCR, with one record for every CDR3 protein. None of the V and J calls come from the authors' own analysis; TCRdb made them. Of approximately 470,000 distinct CDR3 sequences in the sample, 15% to 20% were seen once.

This sample was shared with a second study, whose subject was T cells in Graves' hyperthyroidism and ophthalmopathy. As that report states: Most clonotypes expanded in the thyroid (above 0.001) were also present in blood.

Material: peripheral blood mononuclear cells (PBMCs), obtained at new diagnosis, from a patient treated with antithyroid drugs. The chain recombines TRBV6-1 with TRBJ2-1; 11 nucleotides match TRBD2. This TCR was sampled from a man aged 35-49 years with Graves disease. The CDR3 sequence: CATLTSGVNNEQFF. CDR3 coding DNA: TGTGCCACCCTGACTAGCGGGGTAAACAATGAGCAGTTCTTC.